This TCR beta chain was sequenced during a study of blood T cell repertoires in COVID-19. V was cut by 3 bases and J by 0 bases, with 9 bases left in between. The CDR3 totals 14 residues. The germline V gene has CDR1 SNHLY and CDR2 FYNNEI. The protocol was immunoSEQ multiplex PCR, while the TCRdb copy is restricted to in-frame clones and leaves out a portion. The sample shows about 160,000 clones, about 89% of them seen only once. This chain connects TRBV2 to TRBJ2-7; D might be TRBD1 (6 bases). What was sequenced was peripheral blood. This clonotype was obtained from a man aged 55 to 70 with acute or convalescent COVID-19. The CDR3 sequence: CASSEEQGSYEQYF. CDR3 DNA sequence: TGTGCCAGCAGTGAGGAACAGGGCTCCTACGAGCAGTACTTC.